Following are 21 T cell receptor beta chains from one sample sequenced in a study of cytomegalovirus exposure and HLA in healthy donors. Primers for the PCR totalled 60 Vbeta and 13 Jbeta. The method was immunoSEQ multiplex PCR; TCRdb's version includes in-frame clones alone and lacks a portion of them. This sample carries under 200,000 clones, roughly 13% of them seen once, and the ten largest clones take approximately 8.3%. The sequencing input was PBMCs. The origin of the receptors is a man in his forties or fifties in good health and CMV-seropositive.

There are a few counts of this clone. J is TRBJ2-5 and V is TRBV29-1, with TRBD2 matching over 9 bases. This CDR3 region has 16 residues. CDR1 is SQVTM and CDR2 is ANQGSEA in the germline V gene. V lost 6 bases and J lost 5; bases outside the gene matches: 16. CDR3 nucleotides: TGCAGCGTCCCGCGGTGGGGAGCTAGCGGGGATGAGACCCAGTACTTC. Its protein product is CSVPRWGASGDETQYF.

This clone came up a few times. V and J are TRBV9 and TRBJ1-2; D gene unclear. The CDR3 runs to 16 residues. The germline V gene has CDR1 SGDLS and CDR2 YYNGEE. The V end lost 0 bases, the J end lost 3 bases, and 15 bases lay between the germline ends. CDR3 nucleotides: TGTGCCAGCAGCGTAGGAGCGGGGAGGGCGGACTATGGCTACACCTTC. Translation: CASSVGAGRADYGYTF.

This clone was picked up a small number of times. The chain links TRBV2 to TRBJ1-4, with a weak D call TRBD1 (6 bases). Per germline, CDR1 SNHLY and CDR2 FYNNEI. There are 16 residues in the CDR3. V gave up 5 bases and J gave up 3 bases, with 16 bases separating them. CDR3 nucleotides: TGTGCCAGCAGTTCTCCCGGGGGGGGCGCTAATGAAAAACTGTTTTTT. Its protein product is CASSSPGGGANEKLFF.

The chain is built from TRBV7-2 and TRBJ2-1; a weak D match, TRBD2 (5 bases). The CDR3 is made up of 17 amino acids. V was cut by 3 bases and J by 5 bases, with 20 bases left in between. Germline V gives CDR1 SGHTA, CDR2 FQGNSA. CDR3 sequence: CASSLRNGEILHNEQFF. As DNA, the CDR3 is TGTGCCAGCAGCTTGCGAAACGGGGAGATATTGCACAATGAGCAGTTCTTC.

Notes on this clone: This same CDR3 is encoded by further DNA sequences in the sample. The gene calls are TRBV5-6 and TRBJ2-5; D is possibly TRBD1 (5 bases). The CDR3 runs to 13 residues. CDR1 and CDR2 from the germline V gene are SGHDT and YYEEEE. Trimming left V 4 bases short and J 5 bases short, with 12 bases between. The CDR3 protein is CASSPQGRETQYF. Here the CDR3 DNA reads TGTGCCAGCAGCCCCCAGGGTCGGGAGACCCAGTACTTC.

This rearrangement joins TRBV13 to TRBJ2-5, with D possibly matching TRBD1 (5 bases). This CDR3 comprises 14 residues. Deletions cut 2 bases from V and 2 bases from J, with 9 bases between. The germline CDR1 and CDR2 sequences are PRHDT and FYEKMQ (reference sequence). DNA for the CDR3: TGTGCCAGCAGCTTACGGACATTTCAAGAGACCCAGTACTTC. Amino acid sequence: CASSLRTFQETQYF.

This clone has a handful of counts. The V gene is TRBV14, the J gene TRBJ2-5, with TRBD2 matching 8 bases. The germline V gene encodes CDR1 SGHDN and CDR2 FVKESK. V shed 2 bases, J shed 4 bases, and the junction held 3 bases outside the gene matches. The length of the CDR3 is 14 residues. CDR3 DNA: TGTGCCAGCAGCCAAACGGGGGGGCTAGAGACCCAGTACTTC. Translated: CASSQTGGLETQYF.

V gene TRBV19 combines with J gene TRBJ2-5, with 11 bases that match TRBD1. The CDR3 spans 15 residues. Germline V gene lookup returns CDR1 LNHDA and CDR2 SQIVND (reference sequence). V shed 5 bases and J 5 bases; nucleotides not matched to a gene: 7. CDR3 amino acids: CASSGGDRGFETQYF. CDR3 sequence (DNA): TGTGCCAGTAGTGGGGGGGACAGGGGGTTTGAGACCCAGTACTTC.

This chain joins TRBV29-1 and TRBJ1-6; 7 bases align to TRBD1. Looked up from germline, CDR1 is SQVTM and CDR2 is ANQGSEA. The V gene end was trimmed by 5 bases and the J gene end by 5 bases; junction bases not matched to a gene: 6. CDR3 length equals 14 residues. The CDR3, as DNA: TGCAGCGTTCGAACCGGGACAGATAATTCACCCCTCCACTTT. Amino acids: CSVRTGTDNSPLHF.

CDR3 DNA: TGTGCCATCAGTATGACAACTAGCGACGAGCAGTACGTC. Amino acids: CAISMTTSDEQYV. The V call is TRBV10-3, the J call TRBJ2-7, with TRBD2 matching over 7 bases. Germline V gives CDR1 ENHRY, CDR2 SYGVKD. The CDR3 runs 13 residues. Trimming removed 5 bases from V and 5 bases from J; junction bases left unmatched: 6.

This clone was counted only a few times. The V gene is TRBV5-1, the J gene TRBJ2-5, with D unresolved. The CDR3 has 13 residues. V lost 4 bases to trimming and J lost 4 bases, with 11 bases between them. Germline-derived CDR1 and CDR2 are SGHRS and YFSETQ. CDR3 sequence reads: CASSRTTSETQYF. In DNA, the CDR3 is TGCGCCAGCAGCCGTACTACGTCAGAGACCCAGTACTTC.

The chain is built from TRBV29-1 and TRBJ1-2, with 9 bases matching TRBD1. This CDR3 comprises 13 residues. CDR1 and CDR2 from the germline V gene are SQVTM and ANQGSEA. Trimming took 6 bases from V and 1 from J; bases not matched to a gene: 3. The CDR3 loop is CSVPGQGNYGYTF. Here the CDR3 DNA reads TGCAGCGTGCCGGGACAGGGTAACTATGGCTACACCTTC.

The chain has TRBV21-1 and TRBJ1-5; whether TRBD1, the table's D call, matches the DNA was not checked. TRBV21-1 is annotated as a pseudogene. CDR3 length equals 14 residues. CDR3 nucleotide sequence: TGTGCCAGCAGCAAGCCCAAGTGGGCACAGCCCCAGCATTTT. Translated, it gives CASSKPKWAQPQHF.

This clone was found a few times. The CDR3 reads CASSRQGANTGELFF. In nucleotides, the CDR3 is TGTGCCAGCAGTCGACAGGGGGCGAACACCGGGGAGCTGTTTTTT. The chain joins TRBV5-6 to TRBJ2-2; TRBD1 matches at 9 bases. The CDR3 covers 15 residues. V lost 5 bases to trimming and J lost 0 bases; unmatched junction nucleotides: 2. Per germline, CDR1 SGHDT and CDR2 YYEEEE.

The chain is built from TRBV5-1 and TRBJ2-5; D may be TRBD2 (5 bases). V dropped 5 bases and J dropped 5 bases, with 16 bases sitting between them. This CDR3 is built from 14 residues. Germline V gives CDR1 SGHRS, CDR2 YFSETQ. CDR3 loop: CASSSGSPGETQYF. DNA of the CDR3: TGCGCCAGCAGTTCAGGCTCTCCGGGGGAGACCCAGTACTTC.

This clone has a handful of counts. The rearrangement links TRBV4-3 to TRBJ1-2; 7 nucleotides line up with TRBD1. This CDR3 is 14 amino acids long. The V gene end was trimmed by 4 bases and the J gene end by 1 base; junction bases not matched to a gene: 3. The germline V gene has CDR1 LGHNA and CDR2 YSLEER. DNA of the CDR3: TGCGCCAGCAGCCCAGGACAGGTTAACTATGGCTACACCTTC. Translation gives CASSPGQVNYGYTF.

This clone was seen more than once but under ten times. This chain uses TRBV7-8 with TRBJ2-7; D not certain. Germline CDR1 SGHVS, CDR2 FQNEAQ. V was shortened by 5 bases and J by 0 bases, with 8 bases between the two germline ends. CDR3 length: 13 amino acids. In DNA form, the CDR3 reads TGTGCCAGCAGCCCCCAAGCCTCCTACGAGCAGTACTTC. Its translation is CASSPQASYEQYF.

The chain is built from TRBV13 and TRBJ2-2, with a possible D match to TRBD2 (6 bases). CDR1 and CDR2 (germline): PRHDT, FYEKMQ (reference sequence). The CDR3 contains 16 residues. V shed 5 bases and J shed 4 bases, with 17 bases lying between them. The CDR3 nucleotides are TGTGCCAGCAGCCCGCGGTGGAGGGTCGGCACCGGGGAGCTGTTTTTT. It codes for CASSPRWRVGTGELFF.

The rearrangement links TRBV19 to TRBJ2-5; TRBD1 is a possible D gene (6 bases). CDR1 and CDR2 from the germline V gene are LNHDA and SQIVND (reference sequence). The germline V and J ends were trimmed by 4 bases and 5 bases, with 11 bases remaining between them. This CDR3 has 13 residues. CDR3 bases: TGTGCCAGTAGTAAGCGGCAGGGGGAGACCCAGTACTTC. Its translation is CASSKRQGETQYF.

This chain links TRBV27 with TRBJ2-3; tentative D call: TRBD1 (6 bases). Germline V gene sequence: CDR1 MNHEY, CDR2 SMNVEV (reference sequence). The CDR3 is made up of 17 amino acids. Trimming removed 6 bases at V and 0 bases at J, with 19 bases between. CDR3 in DNA: TGTGCCAGCAGACTTATAGGGGGTCCGACTAGCACAGATACGCAGTATTTT. Translation: CASRLIGGPTSTDTQYF.

This clone was seen only a few times. This chain connects TRBV5-4 to TRBJ2-6; the D gene is possibly TRBD1 (5 bases). Trimming stripped 1 base from V and 0 bases from J, with 5 bases between. The germline CDR1 and CDR2 sequences are SGHNT and YYREEE (reference sequence). The CDR3 is made up of 15 amino acids. Written as DNA, the CDR3 is TGTGCCAGCAGCTTGCAGGGCTCTGGGGCCAACGTCCTGACTTTC. The encoded protein is CASSLQGSGANVLTF.